This record concerns one T cell receptor (beta chain) sequence. Antigen: not known. This sample is part of a study of cytomegalovirus exposure and HLA in healthy donors. The V segment lost 1 base and the J segment 4 bases; nucleotides outside the gene matches: 5. Germline CDR1 SGHDT, CDR2 YYEEEE. The CDR3 contains 15 residues. Study observations and caveats: In a later analysis, a missense DCLRE1C variant was linked to TCR beta V- and J-gene trimming.

The PCR was carried out with 60 Vbeta primers and 13 Jbeta primers. Generated by immunoSEQ multiplex PCR, the TCRdb table keeps only in-frame clones and is missing some. Of roughly 140,000 clones detected, 50% to 75% appear once; the ten largest clones hold approximately 6.6%. The TCR comes from a woman in her sixties or seventies in good health and CMV-seropositive. The gene calls are TRBV5-6 and TRBJ2-7; 10 bases line up with TRBD2. Sequenced material: PBMCs. The CDR3 region is CASSLFSSGRYEQYF. The CDR3 DNA follows: TGTGCCAGCAGCTTGTTTTCTAGCGGGAGATACGAGCAGTACTTC.